Shown below are 22 T cell receptor beta chains from a single sample sequenced in a study of T cell changes during pregnancy in multiple sclerosis. Profiling relied on immunoSEQ multiplex PCR, and the TCRdb table lists in-frame clones only, not all of them. The sample carries approximately 90,000 clones, approximately 92% recorded once. The material sequenced was peripheral blood, taken after pregnancy. The receptor set was obtained from a female donor with multiple sclerosis, enrolled in a pregnancy study.

The rearrangement links TRBV2 to TRBJ2-7, with 7 bases that match TRBD1. The length of the CDR3 is 14 residues. Trimming cost V 10 bases and J 0 bases; bases outside gene matches: 9. Germline V CDR1 and CDR2: SNHLY, FYNNEI. CDR3 coding DNA: TGTGCCACCTTGACAGGGACCGTCTCCTACGAGCAGTACTTC. It encodes CATLTGTVSYEQYF.

The rearrangement links TRBV5-5 to TRBJ2-2; D not resolved. The CDR3 is made up of 14 amino acids. Germline V lookup: CDR1 SGHKS, CDR2 YYEKEE (reference sequence). Trimming removed 2 bases at V and 0 bases at J, with 5 bases between. The CDR3 sequence is CASSFTPNTGELFF. CDR3 nucleotide sequence: TGTGCCAGCAGCTTCACACCGAACACCGGGGAGCTGTTTTTT. Supplemented by reference TRBV5-5 and TRBJ2-2, the full variable domain reads DAGVTQSPTHLIKTRGQQVTLRCSPISGHKSVSWYQQVLGQGPQFIFQYYEKEERGRGNFPDRFSARQFPNYSSELNVNALLLGDSALYLCASSFTPNTGELFFGEGSRLTVL.

The chain combines TRBV7-8 with TRBJ2-1; 8 bases line up with TRBD2. Germline values: CDR1 SGHVS, CDR2 FQNEAQ. After removal of 3 bases from V and 1 base from J, the junction contained 11 bases not matched to a gene. The CDR3 extends over 18 amino acids. The DNA of the CDR3 is TGTGCCAGCAGCTTCCGCAGGATAATAGCGGGGTCCTACAATGAGCAGTTCTTC. This sequence encodes CASSFRRIIAGSYNEQFF.

The CDR3 DNA sequence: TGTGCCACTGGACAACAGCGAGCTTTCTTT. As protein: CATGQQRAFF. The chain combines TRBV6-1 with TRBJ1-1; D is possibly TRBD1 (5 bases). The CDR3 has 10 residues. Germline lookup yields CDR1 MNHNS and CDR2 SASEGT. V lost 10 bases to trimming and J lost 10 bases, with 13 bases between them.

The V call is TRBV6-5, the J call TRBJ1-1; D not resolved. The CDR3 is 15 amino acids. Trimming took off 8 bases at V and 5 bases at J, with 21 bases between the two ends. The germline V gene has CDR1 MNHEY and CDR2 SVGAGI. The CDR3 protein is CASRRLGSLGTEAFF. CDR3 bases: TGTGCCAGCCGCCGACTAGGTAGCCTGGGGACTGAAGCTTTCTTT.

This rearrangement joins TRBV6-1 to TRBJ2-5; 9 nucleotides align to TRBD2. Germline-derived CDR1 and CDR2 are MNHNS and SASEGT. Unmatched junction bases numbered 5, after V lost 2 bases and J lost 4 bases. The CDR3 spans 15 residues. The CDR3 region has the DNA TGTGCCAGCAGTGAAAATGCGGGAGGGAGAGAGACCCAGTACTTC. Translating it yields CASSENAGGRETQYF.

The chain couples TRBV7-8 to TRBJ1-2; D is perhaps TRBD1 (6 bases). CDR3 size: 14 residues. Germline CDR1 SGHVS, CDR2 FQNEAQ. V was pared by 5 bases and J by 8 bases, with 18 bases between. In DNA form, the CDR3 reads TGTGCCAGCAGCCCTTTGGGGGGGCAGGAAGGCTACACCTTC. Amino acids: CASSPLGGQEGYTF.

This chain uses TRBV5-8 with TRBJ1-1; 8 bases agree with TRBD1. Trimming at V came to 3 bases and at J to 5 bases, leaving 6 bases not matched to a gene. CDR3 length: 14 amino acids. Germline V gives CDR1 SGHTS, CDR2 YDEGEE. The CDR3 DNA reads as TGTGCCAGCAGCTCGGGACAGGCAGGTACTGAAGCTTTCTTT. It yields the protein CASSSGQAGTEAFF. Based on the CDR3 plus reference TRBV5-8 and TRBJ1-1, the full variable domain is EAGVTQSPTHLIKTRGQQATLRCSPISGHTSVYWYQQALGLGLQFLLWYDEGEERNRGNFPPRFSGRQFPNYSSELNVNALELEDSALYLCASSSGQAGTEAFFGQGTRLTVV.

Notes on this clone: Relative to the germline gene, one junction end is altered; a read error may explain this. The chain employs TRBV19 and TRBJ1-5; D possibly corresponds to TRBD1 (5 bases). The CDR3 loop spans 15 amino acids. Germline-derived CDR1 and CDR2 are LNHDA and SQIVND (reference sequence). In DNA form, the CDR3 reads TGTGCCAGTAGCATAGCGCGGGGACTGTATCAGCCCCAGCATTTT. Translation gives CASSIARGLYQPQHF.

The V call is TRBV6-1, the J call TRBJ1-5; tentatively, D is TRBD1 (6 bases). V shed 4 bases and J shed 3 bases, with 10 bases lying between them. The CDR3 length is 14 residues. Germline V lookup: CDR1 MNHNS, CDR2 SASEGT. CDR3 sequence (DNA): TGTGCCAGCAGTGTCCGACAGGTCAATCAGCCCCAGCATTTT. This codes for CASSVRQVNQPQHF.

The CDR3 here is CASSESGTPYEQYF. The CDR3 region has the DNA TGTGCCAGCAGTGAATCTGGGACACCGTACGAGCAGTACTTC. J is TRBJ2-7 and V is TRBV6-1; D might be TRBD1 (6 bases). The CDR3 runs to 14 residues. Germline-derived CDR1 and CDR2 are MNHNS and SASEGT. V was shortened by 2 bases and J by 4 bases, with 12 bases between the two germline ends.

V and J are TRBV10-3 and TRBJ1-4; tentative D call: TRBD1 (5 bases). Germline assignment: CDR1 ENHRY and CDR2 SYGVKD. Trimming stripped 4 bases from V and 3 bases from J, with 12 bases between. This CDR3 is 15 amino acids long. CDR3 in DNA: TGTGCCATCAGTGCGGGGCCGGGGGCTAATGAAAAACTGTTTTTT. It specifies CAISAGPGANEKLFF.

The J gene is TRBJ1-4, the V gene TRBV29-1; D call uncertain. V lost 5 bases, J lost 1 base, and 11 bases lay in between. The CDR3 loop spans 14 amino acids. Germline CDR1 is SQVTM and CDR2 is ANQGSEA. The CDR3, as DNA: TGCAGCGTTTTGATAGTGGTAACTAATGAAAAACTGTTTTTT. This translates into CSVLIVVTNEKLFF.

This clone showed up just once. This chain joins TRBV2 and TRBJ1-1, with D perhaps TRBD1 (6 bases). CDR1 is SNHLY, CDR2 FYNNEI, per germline. The length of the CDR3 is 15 residues. Trimming cost V 6 bases and J 2 bases, with 16 bases left between them. In DNA form, the CDR3 reads TGTGCCAGCAGAGTTACCGGGACACCTAACACTGAAGCTTTCTTT. It encodes CASRVTGTPNTEAFF.

The chain is built from TRBV7-2 and TRBJ2-1, with D possibly being TRBD1 (6 bases). Germline CDR1 SGHTA, CDR2 FQGNSA. The V gene lost 6 bases and the J gene lost 12 bases, with 18 bases spanning the gap. The CDR3 sequence is 13 residues long. The CDR3 reads CASRESTGFGQFF. The CDR3 DNA follows: TGTGCCAGCAGAGAGAGTACAGGGTTTGGGCAGTTCTTC.

This clone occurred once. J is TRBJ2-5 and V is TRBV2; 7 positions agree with TRBD2. Trimming took 9 bases from V and 4 from J; bases not matched to a gene: 14. Per germline, CDR1 SNHLY and CDR2 FYNNEI. The CDR3 extends over 15 amino acids. For the CDR3, the DNA is TGTGCCAGTCTCCTCCGGGTGGGGGAGGGAGAGACCCAGTACTTC. Amino acid sequence: CASLLRVGEGETQYF.

The gene calls are TRBV9 and TRBJ2-2; D not resolved. The CDR3 covers 13 residues. Looked up from germline, CDR1 is SGDLS and CDR2 is YYNGEE. Trimming stripped 3 bases from V and 6 bases from J, with 9 bases between. The CDR3, as DNA: TGTGCCAGCAGCGACCCGAGCTCCGGGGAGCTGTTTTTT. Its protein is CASSDPSSGELFF.

This sequence joins TRBV10-3 and TRBJ1-5, with D maybe TRBD1 (5 bases). Germline V gene lookup returns CDR1 ENHRY and CDR2 SYGVKD. V gave up 2 bases and J gave up 7 bases, with 12 bases separating them. This CDR3 has 14 residues. The CDR3 protein is CAISEGAQGQPQHF. Written as DNA, the CDR3 is TGTGCCATCAGTGAGGGGGCCCAAGGGCAGCCCCAGCATTTT.

This chain links TRBV6-1 with TRBJ2-7, with D possibly matching TRBD1 (5 bases). The germline V gene has CDR1 MNHNS and CDR2 SASEGT. Trimming took off 4 bases at V and 3 bases at J, with 13 bases between the two ends. There are 14 residues in the CDR3. Here the CDR3 reads CASSVKGSHYEQYF. The CDR3 DNA is TGTGCCAGCAGTGTTAAGGGGTCCCACTACGAGCAGTACTTC.

J is TRBJ2-1 and V is TRBV30, with 8 positions matching TRBD2. The J segment lost 15 bases and the V segment lost 1 base, leaving 17 bases of the junction unmatched. Germline CDR1 GTSNPN, CDR2 SVGIG (reference sequence). CDR3 length: 15 residues. The CDR3 nucleotides read TGTGCCTGGAGTGACCGGGGACTAGTAGATTTGCAGCCGTTCTTC. It codes for CAWSDRGLVDLQPFF. The full variable domain, completed using reference TRBV30 and TRBJ2-1, is SQTIHQWPATLVQPVGSPLSLECTVEGTSNPNLYWYRQAAGRGLQLLFYSVGIGQISSEVPQNLSASRPQDRQFILSSKKLLLSDSGFYLCAWSDRGLVDLQPFFGPGTRLTVL.

The rearrangement uses TRBV27 and TRBJ2-7; TRBD1 is a possible D gene (6 bases). This CDR3 is 15 amino acids long. The germline V gene has CDR1 MNHEY and CDR2 SMNVEV (reference sequence). V lost 0 bases, J lost 5 bases, and 14 bases lay in between. DNA of the CDR3: TGTGCCAGCAGTTTATCGATCACCAGGGGCCACGAGCAGTACTTC. Translation: CASSLSITRGHEQYF.

This chain uses TRBV6-6 with TRBJ1-2, with D perhaps TRBD1 (6 bases). The length of the CDR3 is 13 residues. Looked up from germline, CDR1 is MNHNY and CDR2 is SVGAGI (reference sequence). The V and J ends lost 2 bases and 9 bases respectively, with 13 bases between them. CDR3 DNA sequence: TGTGCCAGCAGTTACCCAGGGGAGAAGTGCTACACCTTC. Residues: CASSYPGEKCYTF.